Presented here are 4 T cell receptor beta chains from one specimen sequenced in a study of OX40 agonist ivuxolimab in advanced cancers. TCRdb's table, derived via immunoSEQ multiplex PCR, lists solely in-frame clones and lacks some. This sample has 35,000 to 45,000 clones, with around 87% found just once. The sequencing here drew on CD4+ or CD8+ T cells sorted from blood, taken in a trial of the OX40 agonist ivuxolimab. These receptors originate from an adult with an advanced solid tumor such as melanoma, head and neck, liver or kidney cancer.

The chain combines TRBV5-6 with TRBJ1-2; D remains ambiguous. Trimming took off 1 base at V and 4 bases at J, with 17 bases between the two ends. Germline V gene sequence: CDR1 SGHDT, CDR2 YYEEEE. This CDR3 is built from 16 residues. The CDR3 protein is CASSLSAGGIAYGYTF. The DNA of the CDR3 is TGTGCCAGCAGCTTGTCAGCGGGTGGGATAGCCTATGGCTACACCTTC.

This clone was observed once. V usage is TRBV30 and J usage is TRBJ1-4; D is ambiguous. V lost 4 bases and J 4 bases, leaving 10 bases between the germline ends. Germline V gene sequence: CDR1 GTSNPN, CDR2 SVGIG (reference sequence). CDR3 length equals 13 residues. The CDR3 loop reads CAWNLEGNEKLFF. The CDR3 region has the DNA TGTGCCTGGAACCTGGAGGGTAATGAAAAACTGTTTTTT.

The V gene is TRBV6-5, the J gene TRBJ2-1; 7 nucleotides agree with TRBD1. Trimming cost V 6 bases and J 0 bases; bases outside gene matches: 5. The CDR3 extends over 15 amino acids. Germline CDR1 is MNHEY and CDR2 is SVGAGI. The CDR3 reads CASRVRGSSYNEQFF. In DNA, the CDR3 is TGTGCCAGCAGAGTCAGGGGGAGCTCCTACAATGAGCAGTTCTTC.

The genes are TRBV18 and TRBJ2-3, with D perhaps TRBD1 (5 bases). V gave up 3 bases and J gave up 3 bases, with 13 bases separating them. This CDR3 contains 15 residues. Germline assignment: CDR1 KGHSH and CDR2 LQKENI. This CDR3 reads CASSPTVTETDTQYF. The CDR3 bases are TGTGCCAGCTCACCGACAGTTACCGAGACAGATACGCAGTATTTT.